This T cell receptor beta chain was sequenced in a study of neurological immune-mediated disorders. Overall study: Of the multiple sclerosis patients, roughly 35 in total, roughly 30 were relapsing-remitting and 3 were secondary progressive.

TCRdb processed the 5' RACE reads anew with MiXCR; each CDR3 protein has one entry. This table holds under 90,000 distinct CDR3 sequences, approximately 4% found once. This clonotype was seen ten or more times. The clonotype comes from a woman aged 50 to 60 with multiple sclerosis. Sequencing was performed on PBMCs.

CDR3 protein: CASSLTSGGVYEQFF. CDR3 DNA sequence: TGCGCCAGCAGCCTGACTAGCGGGGGGGTTTATGAGCAGTTCTTC. The J gene is TRBJ2-1, the V gene TRBV5-1; 14 bases match TRBD2. The germline V gene has CDR1 SGHRS and CDR2 YFSETQ. The CDR3 is 15 amino acids. The J segment lost 8 bases and the V segment lost 4 bases, leaving 5 bases of the junction unmatched.